The 12 T cell receptor beta chains reported below all come from one sample, sequenced in a study of cytomegalovirus exposure and HLA in healthy donors. Amplification used 60 Vbeta primers and 13 Jbeta primers. Assay: immunoSEQ multiplex PCR; the TCRdb copy retains only in-frame clones and omits some. The sample includes fewer than 250,000 clones, 87% of them seen just once. Sequenced sample: PBMCs. All receptors come from a boy aged 2 to 9 in good health and CMV-seronegative.

J is TRBJ2-1 and V is TRBV5-1; 13 bases fit TRBD2. The CDR3 contains 19 residues. Losses at the gene ends were 4 bases for V and 0 bases for J; bases not matched to a gene: 10. Germline values: CDR1 SGHRS, CDR2 YFSETQ. The CDR3 sequence: CASSPGLAGALSSYNEQFF. DNA for the CDR3: TGCGCCAGCAGCCCAGGACTAGCGGGGGCCCTGAGCTCCTACAATGAGCAGTTCTTC.

This clone has only a few counts. The chain is built from TRBV2 and TRBJ1-1; TRBD1 matches 7 bases. The germline CDR1 and CDR2 sequences are SNHLY and FYNNEI. The V segment lost 3 bases and the J segment 10 bases; nucleotides outside the gene matches: 8. The CDR3 totals 13 residues. In DNA form, the CDR3 reads TGTGCCAGCAGTGATCTTGAGGGGGCGGCAGCTTTCTTT. This translates into CASSDLEGAAAFF. Full variable domain (remainder filled in from reference TRBV2 and TRBJ1-1): EPEVTQTPSHQVTQMGQEVILRCVPISNHLYFYWYRQILGQKVEFLVSFYNNEISEKSEIFDDQFSVERPDGSNFTLKIRSTKLEDSAMYFCASSDLEGAAAFFGQGTRLTVV.

The chain links TRBV20-1 to TRBJ2-3; no definite D call. Trimming left V 6 bases short and J 3 bases short, with 7 bases between. CDR1 and CDR2 (germline): DFQATT, SNEGSKA (reference sequence). CDR3 length: 11 residues. The CDR3 DNA follows: TGCAGTGCCGGGTGGACAGATACGCAGTATTTT. It specifies CSAGWTDTQYF.

A remark on this clone: Compared with germline, one end of the junction differs, possibly owing to a read error. The chain uses TRBV7-9 and TRBJ2-7; D is perhaps TRBD1 (5 bases). Germline CDR1 and CDR2: SEHNR and FQNEAQ (reference sequence). CDR3 length: 12 amino acids. CDR3 sequence reads: CSSLGVRDEQYF. CDR3 coding DNA: TGTTCCAGCTTAGGGGTTCGGGACGAGCAGTACTTC. The whole variable domain, remainder taken from reference TRBV7-9 and TRBJ2-7, is DTGVSQNPRHKITKRGQNVTFRCDPISEHNRLYWYRQTLGQGPEFLTYFQNEAQLEKSRLLSDRFSAERPKGSFSTLEIQRTEQGDSAMYLCSSLGVRDEQYFGPGTRLTVT.

This clone was picked up a small number of times. The chain uses TRBV6-1 and TRBJ1-1; D not resolved. V shed 3 bases and J shed 5 bases, with 4 bases lying between them. CDR3 length: 11 residues. The V gene's germline CDR1 is MNHNS and CDR2 SASEGT. CDR3 in DNA: TGTGCCAGCAGTGACCCGACTGAAGCTTTCTTT. Protein: CASSDPTEAFF.

This clone was seen a handful of times. The CDR3 sequence: CASSEVAGGVYEQYF. In nucleotides, the CDR3 is TGTGCCAGCAGTGAAGTAGCGGGGGGGGTATACGAGCAGTACTTC. This rearrangement joins TRBV6-1 to TRBJ2-7; 11 bases match TRBD2. The CDR3 is 15 amino acids. CDR1 is MNHNS, CDR2 SASEGT, per germline. The ends lost 1 base at V and 4 bases at J; junction bases unmatched: 3.

This clone has only one observation. The chain has TRBV7-3 and TRBJ2-1; D is uncertain. V lost 0 bases and J 0 bases, leaving 6 bases between the germline ends. Germline V gives CDR1 SGHTA, CDR2 FQGTGA. The CDR3 covers 15 residues. CDR3 sequence: CASSLTASSYNEQFF. The CDR3 DNA reads as TGTGCCAGCAGCTTAACGGCCAGCTCCTACAATGAGCAGTTCTTC.

The genes are TRBV15 and TRBJ2-7; a possible D gene is TRBD2 (6 bases). The CDR3 sequence is 14 residues long. Deletions cut 3 bases from V and 4 bases from J, with 13 bases between. Germline V lookup: CDR1 LNHNV, CDR2 YYDKDF (reference sequence). The CDR3 bases are TGTGCCACCAGCAGTCGACGGGACTGGTACGAGCAGTACTTC. Amino acids: CATSSRRDWYEQYF.

The chain joins TRBV5-1 to TRBJ2-7; unclear D gene. Germline CDR1 and CDR2: SGHRS and YFSETQ. Trimming shortened V by 2 bases and J by 2 bases, and 20 bases separated the two germline ends. The CDR3 spans 17 residues. For the CDR3, the DNA is TGCGCCAGCAGCTTTTTTGGAGCTATAGCAAAAACCTACGAGCAGTACTTC. This codes for CASSFFGAIAKTYEQYF.

A remark on this clone: The same CDR3 is also encoded by other DNA sequences in this sample. The chain employs TRBV30 and TRBJ2-5; tentatively, D is TRBD1 (5 bases). Trimming shortened V by 5 bases and J by 2 bases, and 12 bases separated the two germline ends. Per the germline V gene, CDR1 is GTSNPN and CDR2 is SVGIG (reference sequence). The CDR3 contains 13 residues. This CDR3 reads CAWERQPQETQYF. The CDR3 nucleotides are TGTGCCTGGGAAAGACAGCCTCAAGAGACCCAGTACTTC.

The genes are TRBV6-6 and TRBJ1-1; tentatively, D is TRBD1 (6 bases). The V end was cut by 6 bases, the J end by 4 bases, with 18 bases between. CDR3 length: 15 amino acids. The V gene's germline CDR1 is MNHNY and CDR2 SVGAGI (reference sequence). CDR3 sequence: CASRFPDSTFTEAFF. CDR3 in DNA: TGTGCCAGCAGGTTCCCGGACAGCACCTTCACTGAAGCTTTCTTT.

This chain links TRBV6-5 with TRBJ1-1; D might be TRBD1 (6 bases). Between the trimmed V and J ends, which lost 2 bases and 1 base, there was a span of 14 bases. CDR3 length: 16 amino acids. Germline CDR1 MNHEY, CDR2 SVGAGI. CDR3 sequence (DNA): TGTGCCAGCAGTTACCCGAGGGGCAGGGGGAACACTGAAGCTTTCTTT. It codes for CASSYPRGRGNTEAFF.